This entry is about one T cell receptor beta chain. The antigen remains unidentified. The data originate from a study of cytomegalovirus exposure and HLA in healthy donors. Study in general: Within an early data release were about 85 million unique TCRs drawn from HLA-typed donors. Of the donors genotyped, approximately 400 in all, about 82% fell in the Caucasian-associated ancestry cluster.

Study-wide points: Serostatus for CMV was the only available immune exposure information.

The CDR3 is 15 residues long. V dropped 2 bases and J dropped 6; count of bases not matched to a gene: 9. Germline CDR1 is LGHNA and CDR2 is YNFKEQ. Donors sampled were nominally healthy, though unrecorded immune exposures were likely. 60 Vbeta and 13 Jbeta primers were used in PCR. The assay was immunoSEQ multiplex PCR, and TCRdb's table has in-frame clones only and misses some. This listing includes 200,000 or so clones. V usage is TRBV4-2 and J usage is TRBJ2-7; TRBD1 aligns across 8 bases. The source material was PBMCs. The TCR comes from a girl aged 2 to 10 in good health and CMV-seropositive. This chain's CDR3 is CASSQTGDRSSEQYF. CDR3 bases: TGTGCCAGCAGCCAAACGGGGGACAGGAGCTCCGAGCAGTACTTC.